The rows below give T cell receptor beta chains drawn from one sample of a study of T-cell memory formation after mild COVID-19. MiXCR was run by TCRdb on the 5' RACE reads, yielding one entry per CDR3 protein. The sample yields around 250,000 distinct CDR3 sequences, over 15% seen once. The sample comprised PBMCs or a T cell subset sorted from them (not recorded which). The receptors shown here come from an adult woman who had mild COVID-19 (a few samples of this study predate the infection). Cell type and time point are not known. Each CDR3 is given with its conserved first and last residue. D genes are given only for firm matches. Only some rows state a clone size, as once, few, many or a class for expanded clones.

J gene,V gene,D gene,clone size,CDR3 protein,CDR3 DNA
TRBJ2-5,TRBV13,.,.,CASSLGRAGPRGETQYF,TGTGCCAGCAGCTTAGGCCGGGCGGGACCCAGAGGAGAGACCCAGTACTTC
TRBJ2-1,TRBV19,.,few,CASTQWDGLQFF,TGTGCCAGTACCCAATGGGACGGTCTTCAATTCTTC
TRBJ2-3,TRBV7-7,.,.,CASSPTYTDTQYF,TGTGCTAGCAGCCCGACCTACACAGATACGCAGTATTTT
TRBJ2-3,TRBV25-1,.,.,CASSERTGTDTQYF,TGTGCCAGCAGTGAGAGGACAGGCACAGATACGCAGTATTTT
TRBJ1-1,TRBV18,TRBD1,many,CASSLSGGVHMNTEAFF,TGTGCCAGCTCACTCTCAGGGGGGGTTCACATGAACACTGAAGCTTTCTTT
TRBJ2-1,TRBV29-1,.,few,CSVDQNPGNEQFF,TGCAGCGTTGATCAAAACCCGGGAAATGAGCAGTTCTTC
TRBJ1-1,TRBV25-1,.,few,CASSPLGPMNTEAFF,TGTGCCAGCAGTCCTTTGGGTCCTATGAACACTGAAGCTTTCTTT
TRBJ1-2,TRBV7-3,.,few,CASSLDGVPGGYTF,TGTGCCAGCAGCTTGGATGGGGTTCCGGGAGGCTACACCTTC
TRBJ2-2,TRBV10-3,.,.,CAISQAADTGELFF,TGTGCCATCAGCCAAGCGGCGGACACCGGGGAGCTGTTTTTT
TRBJ1-5,TRBV5-1,.,.,CASSPDGGRSGQPQHF,TGCGCCAGCAGCCCGGACGGGGGACGGTCTGGCCAGCCCCAGCATTTT
TRBJ2-7,TRBV4-1,TRBD1,many,CASSQSPTGGIYEQYF,TGCGCCAGCAGCCAATCCCCGACAGGGGGGATCTACGAGCAGTACTTC
TRBJ1-1,TRBV7-2,.,.,CASSLFQGDTEAFF,TGTGCCAGCAGCCTATTTCAAGGTGACACTGAAGCTTTCTTT
TRBJ2-7,TRBV24-1,TRBD2,.,CATSESSSGIAGISYEQYF,TGTGCCACCAGTGAATCCTCTAGTGGGATAGCGGGTATCTCCTACGAGCAGTACTTC
TRBJ2-6,TRBV30,TRBD2,many,CAIGGVTYSGANVLTF,TGTGCCATTGGGGGGGTCACATACTCTGGGGCCAACGTCCTGACTTTC
TRBJ1-4,TRBV11-2,.,.,CASSLGAEEKLFF,TGTGCCAGCAGCTTAGGAGCGGAAGAAAAACTGTTTTTT
TRBJ2-6,TRBV6-5,TRBD1,.,CASSSGQGRTGANVLTF,TGTGCCAGCAGTTCCGGACAGGGGAGAACTGGGGCCAACGTCCTGACTTTC
TRBJ2-1,TRBV5-4,.,few,CASSPSGTRYEQFF,TGTGCCAGCAGCCCATCTGGGACAAGGTATGAGCAGTTCTTC
TRBJ1-5,TRBV2,.,.,CASSLPSNQPQHF,TGTGCCAGCTCATTACCTAGCAATCAGCCCCAGCATTTT
TRBJ2-7,TRBV3-1,.,.,CASSRTGEQYF,TGTGCCAGCAGTCGTACAGGCGAGCAGTACTTC
TRBJ1-3,TRBV7-9,.,many,CASSFRTAMGNTIYF,TGTGCCAGCAGCTTCAGGACAGCCATGGGAAACACCATATATTTT
TRBJ1-2,TRBV30,.,.,CAWSLGALYGYTF,TGTGCCTGGAGTTTAGGGGCCCTCTATGGCTACACCTTC
TRBJ2-2,TRBV19,.,.,CASSKARPNTGELFF,TGTGCCAGTAGTAAGGCCAGACCGAACACCGGGGAGCTGTTTTTT
TRBJ2-7,TRBV7-2,TRBD2,few,CASSFLAGLSYEQYF,TGTGCCAGCAGCTTCCTAGCGGGCCTCTCCTACGAGCAGTACTTC
TRBJ1-3,TRBV25-1,.,few,CASGEGGGNTIYF,TGTGCCAGCGGGGAAGGGGGTGGAAACACCATATATTTT
TRBJ1-4,TRBV27,.,.,CASTWAAGEKLFF,TGTGCCAGCACTTGGGCTGCGGGAGAAAAACTGTTTTTT
TRBJ2-6,TRBV5-1,.,.,CASSLGGGDSGANVLTF,TGCGCCAGCAGCTTGGGCGGCGGGGACTCTGGGGCCAACGTCCTGACTTTC
TRBJ2-7,TRBV10-2,.,few,CASSESNYEQYF,TGCGCCAGCAGTGAGTCGAATTACGAGCAGTACTTC
TRBJ2-5,TRBV5-4,TRBD2,many,CAVGGSYLQETQYF,TGTGCAGTGGGGGGGTCATACCTCCAAGAGACCCAGTACTTC
TRBJ2-3,TRBV7-9,.,many,CASSPGSFYSTDTQYF,TGTGCCAGCAGCCCGGGGTCCTTTTATAGCACAGATACGCAGTATTTT
TRBJ1-4,TRBV7-9,TRBD1,.,CASSLTGLTEKLFF,TGTGCCAGCAGCTTGACAGGGTTAACTGAAAAACTGTTTTTT
TRBJ1-1,TRBV12-3/TRBV12-4,.,few,CASRTSGWTEAFF,TGTGCCAGCAGGACTAGTGGGTGGACTGAAGCTTTCTTT
TRBJ1-1,TRBV7-2,.,.,CASSLGIGTEAFF,TGTGCCAGCAGCTTAGGGATTGGTACTGAAGCTTTCTTT
TRBJ2-2,TRBV6-6,.,few,CASSSQTDIPLNTGELFF,TGTGCCAGCAGTTCCCAAACGGACATCCCCTTGAACACCGGGGAGCTGTTTTTT
TRBJ2-1,TRBV30,.,few,CAWSVTVTNEQFF,TGTGCCTGGAGTGTTACGGTCACCAATGAGCAGTTCTTC
TRBJ1-1,TRBV7-9,.,.,CASSLSDITWWAFF,TGTGCCAGCAGCTTAAGTGACATAACCTGGTGGGCTTTCTTT
TRBJ2-7,TRBV5-1,TRBD2,.,CASSLSGGESEQYF,TGCGCCAGCAGCTTGAGTGGGGGGGAATCCGAGCAGTACTTC
TRBJ2-3,TRBV5-1,TRBD1,.,CASSPKMPDRSTDTQYF,TGCGCCAGCAGCCCAAAAATGCCGGACAGGAGCACAGATACGCAGTATTTT
TRBJ2-7,TRBV24-1,.,few,CATSDSQTGSYEQYF,TGTGCCACCAGTGATTCCCAGACAGGATCCTACGAGCAGTACTTC
TRBJ1-1,TRBV20-1,.,.,CSARKGLMNTEAFF,TGCAGTGCTAGGAAAGGGTTGATGAACACTGAAGCTTTCTTT
TRBJ1-5,TRBV5-8,TRBD1,.,CASSPRDRVWSNQPQHF,TGTGCCAGCAGCCCCCGGGACAGGGTATGGAGCAATCAGCCCCAGCATTTT
TRBJ1-5,TRBV2,.,few,CASSYSRGVQPQHF,TGTGCCAGCAGTTACTCAAGAGGCGTCCAGCCCCAGCATTTT